This entry lists 21 T cell receptor beta chains sequenced from one sample in a study of blood T cell repertoires in COVID-19. This table comes from immunoSEQ multiplex PCR, and its TCRdb copy is limited to in-frame clones, with some not included. The profile shows about 170,000 clones, approximately 90% of them singletons. Source material: peripheral blood. All receptors come from a man aged 45-65 years who had recovered from COVID-19.

CDR3: CASSGIRGATNEKLFF. DNA of the CDR3: TGTGCCAGCAGTGGGATCAGGGGGGCAACTAATGAAAAACTGTTTTTT. The V call is TRBV6-1, the J call TRBJ1-4; 7 bases match TRBD1. Germline values: CDR1 MNHNS, CDR2 SASEGT. Trimming removed 4 bases from V and 0 bases from J; junction bases left unmatched: 5. CDR3 length: 16 residues.

This sequence joins TRBV5-6 and TRBJ1-2; possible D gene TRBD1, 6 bases. The CDR3 covers 16 residues. Per germline, CDR1 SGHDT and CDR2 YYEEEE. V shed 2 bases and J shed 6 bases, with 20 bases lying between them. CDR3 sequence (DNA): TGTGCCAGCAGCTTCCTAGGGGGGGGCTCGCCTAATGGCTACACCTTC. Protein sequence: CASSFLGGGSPNGYTF. Full variable domain (outside the CDR3, taken from reference TRBV5-6 and TRBJ1-2): DAGVTQSPTHLIKTRGQQVTLRCSPKSGHDTVSWYQQALGQGPQFIFQYYEEEERQRGNFPDRFSGHQFPNYSSELNVNALLLGDSALYLCASSFLGGGSPNGYTFGSGTRLTVV.

The chain carries TRBV27 and TRBJ2-7, with 7 bases lining up with TRBD1. The germline CDR1 and CDR2 sequences are MNHEY and SMNVEV (reference sequence). Losses at the gene ends were 6 bases for V and 3 bases for J; bases not matched to a gene: 5. The CDR3 runs to 13 residues. The CDR3 is CASRRAGGYEQYF. The CDR3, as DNA: TGTGCCAGCAGGAGGGCAGGGGGCTACGAGCAGTACTTC.

This sequence joins TRBV6-5 and TRBJ2-7; TRBD1 aligns across 7 bases. Trimming took 6 bases from V and 2 from J; bases not matched to a gene: 7. Germline CDR1 is MNHEY and CDR2 is SVGAGI. There are 14 residues in the CDR3. In DNA, the CDR3 is TGTGCCAGCAGAACCTCCGGGACAGCCTACGAGCAGTACTTC. This translates into CASRTSGTAYEQYF.

The V call is TRBV7-9, the J call TRBJ2-3, with TRBD2 as a possible D gene (5 bases). The CDR3 runs to 15 residues. The germline V and J ends were trimmed by 5 bases and 0 bases, with 12 bases remaining between them. From germline, CDR1 is SEHNR and CDR2 FQNEAQ (reference sequence). CDR3: CASSPRRSSTDTQYF. CDR3 coding DNA: TGTGCCAGCAGCCCTCGGAGGAGTAGCACAGATACGCAGTATTTT. Together with reference TRBV7-9 and TRBJ2-3, the CDR3 gives the full variable domain: DTGVSQNPRHKITKRGQNVTFRCDPISEHNRLYWYRQTLGQGPEFLTYFQNEAQLEKSRLLSDRFSAERPKGSFSTLEIQRTEQGDSAMYLCASSPRRSSTDTQYFGPGTRLTVL.

The rearrangement uses TRBV7-2 and TRBJ2-7; 7 positions agree with TRBD1. Germline V gives CDR1 SGHTA, CDR2 FQGNSA. The CDR3 is 15 residues long. Trimming removed 5 bases from V and 2 bases from J; junction bases left unmatched: 9. The CDR3 loop reads CASSIGTDAPYEQYF. CDR3 sequence (DNA): TGTGCCAGCAGCATAGGGACAGACGCCCCCTACGAGCAGTACTTC. Looking up the rest from reference TRBV7-2 and TRBJ2-7 gives the full variable domain: GAGVSQSPSNKVTEKGKDVELRCDPISGHTALYWYRQSLGQGLEFLIYFQGNSAPDKSGLPSDRFSAERTGGSVSTLTIQRTQQEDSAVYLCASSIGTDAPYEQYFGPGTRLTVT.

The chain combines TRBV11-2 with TRBJ1-1; 10 bases map to TRBD1. The CDR3 covers 17 residues. The junction had 11 bases not matched to a gene; V was cut back by 5 bases and J by 2 bases. The germline V gene encodes CDR1 SGHAT and CDR2 FQNNGV. CDR3 DNA: TGTGCCAGCAGCCCCCTAGACAGGGGGCGGATAAACACTGAAGCTTTCTTT. The encoded protein is CASSPLDRGRINTEAFF.

The rearrangement uses TRBV19 and TRBJ2-5; no reliable D call. CDR3 length: 14 amino acids. Germline V gene lookup returns CDR1 LNHDA and CDR2 SQIVND (reference sequence). V was trimmed by 7 bases and J by 3 bases, leaving 15 bases between them. CDR3 coding DNA: TGTGCCAGTAAGAATCGGTTTATGGAAGAGACCCAGTACTTC. Translated: CASKNRFMEETQYF.

The chain is built from TRBV13 and TRBJ2-7; D unclear. CDR3 length: 13 amino acids. V was trimmed by 1 base and J by 0 bases, leaving 4 bases between them. Looked up from germline, CDR1 is PRHDT and CDR2 is FYEKMQ (reference sequence). Here the CDR3 reads CASSLDSSYEQYF. For the CDR3, the DNA is TGTGCCAGCAGCTTAGACAGCTCCTACGAGCAGTACTTC.

The gene calls are TRBV11-2 and TRBJ2-7; TRBD1 matches at 9 bases. Trimming at V came to 5 bases and at J to 4 bases, leaving 6 bases not matched to a gene. CDR3 length: 14 residues. Looked up from germline, CDR1 is SGHAT and CDR2 is FQNNGV. Here the CDR3 DNA reads TGTGCCAGCAGCCAAGGGACAGGGAGATACGAGCAGTACTTC. This gives the protein CASSQGTGRYEQYF.

The J gene is TRBJ1-2, the V gene TRBV5-4, with 9 bases lining up with TRBD1. The J segment lost 4 bases and the V segment lost 6 bases, leaving 10 bases of the junction unmatched. The CDR3 is made up of 15 amino acids. Germline CDR1 reads SGHNT; CDR2 reads YYREEE (reference sequence). In DNA, the CDR3 is TGTGCCAGCATCGAGACAGGGGGAGATTTCTATGGCTACACCTTC. Its translation is CASIETGGDFYGYTF.

The rearrangement joins TRBV18 to TRBJ2-3, with 13 nucleotides matching TRBD2. Trimming cost V 2 bases and J 4 bases; bases outside gene matches: 3. The CDR3 is made up of 16 amino acids. Germline V gene sequence: CDR1 KGHSH, CDR2 LQKENI. The CDR3 loop reads CASSPWTSGSADTQYF. CDR3 in DNA: TGTGCCAGCTCACCATGGACTAGCGGGAGCGCAGATACGCAGTATTTT.

V and J are TRBV5-6 and TRBJ2-7, with D uncertain. Per germline, CDR1 SGHDT and CDR2 YYEEEE. Between the trimmed V and J ends, which lost 1 base and 7 bases, there was a span of 15 bases. This CDR3 is 14 amino acids long. CDR3 DNA: TGTGCCAGCAGCTTGAGGCCAGCCTCTAGGGAGCAGTACTTC. It is translated as CASSLRPASREQYF.

The chain couples TRBV5-1 to TRBJ2-1; 10 bases are shared with TRBD2. J gave up 7 bases and V 4 bases, and 8 bases lay outside the gene matches. The CDR3 has 15 amino acids. The germline V gene encodes CDR1 SGHRS and CDR2 YFSETQ. The CDR3 region has the DNA TGCGCCAGCAGCCCTTCTAGCGGGAGTATAAATGAGCAGTTCTTC. This codes for CASSPSSGSINEQFF.

The genes are TRBV4-3 and TRBJ1-5; D call uncertain. V was cut by 1 base and J by 0 bases, with 10 bases left in between. Germline CDR1 is LGHNA and CDR2 is YSLEER. This CDR3 is 16 amino acids long. Here the CDR3 reads CASSQGAFNSNQPQHF. DNA for the CDR3: TGCGCCAGCAGCCAAGGTGCGTTCAATAGCAATCAGCCCCAGCATTTT.

The chain has TRBV2 and TRBJ2-3; 7 nucleotides line up with TRBD2. Germline assignment: CDR1 SNHLY and CDR2 FYNNEI. J lost 1 base, V lost 4 bases, and 8 bases had no gene match. The CDR3 runs to 16 residues. CDR3 nucleotide sequence: TGTGCCAGCAGTGGGGGAGGGGCTTGGGGCACAGATACGCAGTATTTT. This sequence encodes CASSGGGAWGTDTQYF. The full variable domain, in which reference TRBV2 and TRBJ2-3 provide the parts outside the CDR3, is EPEVTQTPSHQVTQMGQEVILRCVPISNHLYFYWYRQILGQKVEFLVSFYNNEISEKSEIFDDQFSVERPDGSNFTLKIRSTKLEDSAMYFCASSGGGAWGTDTQYFGPGTRLTVL.

This clone was observed once. V and J are TRBV10-3 and TRBJ2-3, with D unclear. Germline V gives CDR1 ENHRY, CDR2 SYGVKD. V was shortened by 0 bases and J by 0 bases, with 4 bases between the two germline ends. This CDR3 has 14 residues. CDR3: CAISESLSTDTQYF. The CDR3 nucleotides are TGTGCCATCAGTGAGTCGCTAAGCACAGATACGCAGTATTTT.

The table lists this clone with a count of one. This sequence joins TRBV7-8 and TRBJ2-5, with 11 positions matching TRBD2. Germline CDR1 reads SGHVS; CDR2 reads FQNEAQ. The CDR3 has 16 amino acids. The V gene end was trimmed by 5 bases and the J gene end by 3 bases; junction bases not matched to a gene: 8. The CDR3 DNA is TGTGCCAGCAGCCTTTTAGCGGGGGGGGTAGAAGAGACCCAGTACTTC. This sequence encodes CASSLLAGGVEETQYF.

V and J are TRBV27 and TRBJ2-5, with 9 bases that match TRBD1. The CDR3 is made up of 15 amino acids. Germline lookup yields CDR1 MNHEY and CDR2 SMNVEV (reference sequence). Trimming cost V 6 bases and J 7 bases; bases outside gene matches: 12. The CDR3 is CASSPQGAMSGTQYF. In nucleotides, the CDR3 is TGTGCCAGCAGCCCACAGGGGGCGATGTCAGGGACCCAGTACTTC.

This sequence joins TRBV11-2 and TRBJ1-1, with D perhaps matching TRBD1 (6 bases). V shed 0 bases and J shed 1 base, with 9 bases lying between them. The CDR3 is 15 residues long. CDR1 is SGHAT, CDR2 FQNNGV, per germline. The DNA of the CDR3 is TGTGCCAGCAGCTTAGAAGGGACACCGAACACTGAAGCTTTCTTT. It codes for CASSLEGTPNTEAFF.

V usage is TRBV15 and J usage is TRBJ2-2; D may be TRBD1 (5 bases). The CDR3 is made up of 16 amino acids. The germline V gene encodes CDR1 LNHNV and CDR2 YYDKDF (reference sequence). V shed 0 bases and J shed 6 bases, with 14 bases lying between them. CDR3 region: CATSRDHQGTPGELFF. CDR3 nucleotides: TGTGCCACCAGCAGAGATCACCAGGGTACCCCCGGGGAGCTGTTTTTT. Combining the CDR3 with reference TRBV15 and TRBJ2-2 gives the whole variable domain DAMVIQNPRYQVTQFGKPVTLSCSQTLNHNVMYWYQQKSSQAPKLLFHYYDKDFNNEADTPDNFQSRRPNTSFCFLDIRSPGLGDTAMYLCATSRDHQGTPGELFFGEGSRLTVL.